This T cell receptor (beta chain) comes out of a study of blood T cell repertoires in COVID-19. About the study: Acute and convalescent COVID-19 specimens originated in the United States, Italy and Spain. T cells, B-cell-depleted T cells, or PBMCs provided the cDNA or gDNA that served as material.

Authors' methods: Cell counts per sample came from amplifying reference gene primers. Generated by immunoSEQ multiplex PCR, the TCRdb table keeps only in-frame clones and is missing some. V, J and clone size derive from that table, while D and trimming were established from the DNA sequence. This table has 99,000 or so clones, approximately 85% appearing once. The sequence came from a man aged 45 to 65 with acute or convalescent COVID-19. Sample: peripheral blood.

This CDR3 is CASGPDRGNSPLHF. CDR3 bases: TGTGCCAGCGGCCCGGACAGGGGAAATTCACCCCTCCACTTT. The rearrangement links TRBV2 to TRBJ1-6; 9 bases align to TRBD1. CDR3 length equals 14 residues. CDR1 SNHLY and CDR2 FYNNEI come from the germline V gene. Trimming cost V 8 bases and J 7 bases; bases outside gene matches: 6.